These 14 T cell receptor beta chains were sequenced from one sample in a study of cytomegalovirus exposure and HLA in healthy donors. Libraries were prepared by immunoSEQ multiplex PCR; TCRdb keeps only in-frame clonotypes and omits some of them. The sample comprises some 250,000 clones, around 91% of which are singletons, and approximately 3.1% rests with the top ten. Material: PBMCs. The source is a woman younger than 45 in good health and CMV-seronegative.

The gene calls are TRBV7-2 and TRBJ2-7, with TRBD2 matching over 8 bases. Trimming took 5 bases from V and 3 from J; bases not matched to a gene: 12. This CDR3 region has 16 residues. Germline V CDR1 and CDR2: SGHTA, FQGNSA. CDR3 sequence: CASSRTGGGRNYEQYF. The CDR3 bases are TGTGCCAGCAGCCGTACGGGAGGCGGGAGGAACTACGAGCAGTACTTC.

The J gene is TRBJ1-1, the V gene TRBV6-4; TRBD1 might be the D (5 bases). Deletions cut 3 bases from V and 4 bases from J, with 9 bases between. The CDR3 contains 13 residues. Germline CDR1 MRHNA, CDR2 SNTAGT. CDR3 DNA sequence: TGTGCCAGCAGTGAGGGGCGCGGCACTGAAGCTTTCTTT. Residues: CASSEGRGTEAFF.

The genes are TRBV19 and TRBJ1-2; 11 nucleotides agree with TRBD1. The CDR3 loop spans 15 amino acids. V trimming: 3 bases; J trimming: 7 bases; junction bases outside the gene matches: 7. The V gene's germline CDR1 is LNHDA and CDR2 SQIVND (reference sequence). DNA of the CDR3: TGTGCCAGTAGTATGGGACAGGGGGAAAGGAGTGGCTACACCTTC. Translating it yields CASSMGQGERSGYTF.

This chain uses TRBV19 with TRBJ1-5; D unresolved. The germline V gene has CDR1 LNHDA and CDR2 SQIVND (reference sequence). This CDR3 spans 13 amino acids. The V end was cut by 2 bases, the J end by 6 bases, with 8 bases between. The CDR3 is CASSIPGIQPQHF. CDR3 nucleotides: TGTGCCAGTAGTATACCGGGAATTCAGCCCCAGCATTTT.

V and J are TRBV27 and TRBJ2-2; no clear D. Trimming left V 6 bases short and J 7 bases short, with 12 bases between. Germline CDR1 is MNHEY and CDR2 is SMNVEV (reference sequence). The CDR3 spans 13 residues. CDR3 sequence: CASRTLLGGELFF. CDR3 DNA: TGTGCCAGCAGAACCCTGCTCGGCGGGGAGCTGTTTTTT.

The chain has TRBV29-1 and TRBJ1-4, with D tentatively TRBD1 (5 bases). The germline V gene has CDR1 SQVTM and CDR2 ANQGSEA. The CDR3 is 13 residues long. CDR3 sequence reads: CSASLTVNEKLFF. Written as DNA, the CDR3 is TGCAGTGCCTCACTGACAGTTAATGAAAAACTGTTTTTT.

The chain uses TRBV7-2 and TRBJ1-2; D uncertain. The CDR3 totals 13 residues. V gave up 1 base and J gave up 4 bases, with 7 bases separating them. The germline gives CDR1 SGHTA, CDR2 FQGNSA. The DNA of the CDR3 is TGTGCCAGCAGCTTAGACTTGGTCTATGGCTACACCTTC. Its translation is CASSLDLVYGYTF.

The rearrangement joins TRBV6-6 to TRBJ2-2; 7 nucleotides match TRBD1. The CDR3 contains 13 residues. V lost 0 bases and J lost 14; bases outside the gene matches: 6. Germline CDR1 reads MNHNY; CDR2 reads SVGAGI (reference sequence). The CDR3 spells CASSYSWGQFLFF. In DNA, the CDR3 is TGTGCCAGCAGTTACTCATGGGGACAGTTTCTGTTTTTT.

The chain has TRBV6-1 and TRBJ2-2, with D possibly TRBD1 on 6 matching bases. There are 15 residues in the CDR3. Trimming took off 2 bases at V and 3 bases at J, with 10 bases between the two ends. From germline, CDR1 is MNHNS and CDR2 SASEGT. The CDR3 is CASSELQGYTGELFF. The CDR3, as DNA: TGTGCCAGCAGTGAACTACAGGGCTACACCGGGGAGCTGTTTTTT.

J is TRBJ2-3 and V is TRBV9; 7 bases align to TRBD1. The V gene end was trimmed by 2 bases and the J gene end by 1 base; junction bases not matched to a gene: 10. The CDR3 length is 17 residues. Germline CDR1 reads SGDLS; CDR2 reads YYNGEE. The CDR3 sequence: CASSVGPRGRGTDTQYF. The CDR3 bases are TGTGCCAGCAGCGTTGGTCCTAGGGGGCGAGGCACAGATACGCAGTATTTT.

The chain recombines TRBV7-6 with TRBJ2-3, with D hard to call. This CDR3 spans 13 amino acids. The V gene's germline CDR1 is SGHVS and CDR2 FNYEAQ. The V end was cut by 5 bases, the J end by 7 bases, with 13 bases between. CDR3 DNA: TGTGCCAGCAGCCCCGAGCTGGTAAATACGCAGTATTTT. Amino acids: CASSPELVNTQYF. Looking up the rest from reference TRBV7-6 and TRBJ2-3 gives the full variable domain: GAGVSQSPRYKVTKRGQDVALRCDPISGHVSLYWYRQALGQGPEFLTYFNYEAQQDKSGLPNDRFSAERPEGSISTLTIQRTEQRDSAMYRCASSPELVNTQYFGPGTRLTVL.

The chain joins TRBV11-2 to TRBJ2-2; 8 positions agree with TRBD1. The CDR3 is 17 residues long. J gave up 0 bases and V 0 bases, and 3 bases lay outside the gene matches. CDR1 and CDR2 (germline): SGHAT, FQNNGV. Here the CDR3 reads CASSLELTGANTGELFF. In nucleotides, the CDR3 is TGTGCCAGCAGCTTAGAGCTGACAGGGGCGAACACCGGGGAGCTGTTTTTT.

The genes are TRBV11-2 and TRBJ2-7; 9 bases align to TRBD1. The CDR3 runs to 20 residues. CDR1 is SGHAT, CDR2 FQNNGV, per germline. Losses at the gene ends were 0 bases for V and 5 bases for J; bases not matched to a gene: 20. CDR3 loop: CASSLEGKGLAGTGSDEQYF. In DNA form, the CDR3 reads TGTGCCAGCAGCTTAGAGGGGAAAGGGTTGGCCGGGACAGGGTCCGACGAGCAGTACTTC.

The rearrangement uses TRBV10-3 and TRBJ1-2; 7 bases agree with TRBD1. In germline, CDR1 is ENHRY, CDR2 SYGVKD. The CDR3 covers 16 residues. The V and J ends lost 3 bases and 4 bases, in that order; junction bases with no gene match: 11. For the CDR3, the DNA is TGTGCCATCAGTGAAGCGAACAGGGAGGGGGCCTATGGCTACACCTTC. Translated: CAISEANREGAYGYTF.